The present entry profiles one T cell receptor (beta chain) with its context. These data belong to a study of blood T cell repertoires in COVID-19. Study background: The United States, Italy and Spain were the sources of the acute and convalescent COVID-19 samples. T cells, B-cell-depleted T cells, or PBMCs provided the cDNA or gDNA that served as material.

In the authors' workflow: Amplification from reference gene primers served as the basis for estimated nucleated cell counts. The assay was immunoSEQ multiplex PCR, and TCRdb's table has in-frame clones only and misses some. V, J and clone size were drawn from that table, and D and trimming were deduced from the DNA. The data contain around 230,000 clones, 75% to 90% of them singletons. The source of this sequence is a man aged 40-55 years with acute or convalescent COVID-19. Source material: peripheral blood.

CDR3 amino acids: CASSGGLDTNNEQFF. The CDR3 nucleotides read TGTGCCAGTAGTGGAGGACTAGATACAAACAATGAGCAGTTCTTC. The chain recombines TRBV19 with TRBJ2-1; 7 nucleotides match TRBD2. The trim removed 5 bases at V and 5 bases at J, leaving 9 bases unmatched. From germline, CDR1 is LNHDA and CDR2 SQIVND (reference sequence). This CDR3 region has 15 residues.